Listed here are 13 T cell receptor beta chains from one sample, sequenced in a study of pediatric ulcerative colitis. Rectal tissue came from one to two pinch biopsies taken at colonoscopy. Using immunoSEQ multiplex PCR, the repertoire was profiled, and TCRdb retains in-frame clones only, with some absent. The sample has tens of thousands of clones; roughly 74% are singletons. Material for sequencing was gut tissue. The source is a boy aged 5-17 years with severe ulcerative colitis.

The CDR3 loop is CASTITDRGKEQFF. The CDR3 DNA reads TGTGCCAGCACCATAACAGACAGGGGTAAGGAGCAGTTCTTC. The V gene is TRBV2, the J gene TRBJ2-1; 8 nucleotides agree with TRBD1. V lost 7 bases and J lost 10; bases outside the gene matches: 12. Germline CDR1 reads SNHLY; CDR2 reads FYNNEI. This CDR3 has 14 residues.

J is TRBJ2-2 and V is TRBV29-1; D is possibly TRBD2 (7 bases). This CDR3 comprises 13 residues. The V end was cut by 1 base, the J end by 6 bases, with 9 bases between. Germline V CDR1 and CDR2: SQVTM, ANQGSEA. The CDR3 loop is CSVEAGGPGELFF. The CDR3 DNA sequence: TGCAGCGTTGAAGCCGGGGGGCCCGGGGAGCTGTTTTTT.

This clone has only one observation. The J gene is TRBJ2-2, the V gene TRBV7-3; 10 bases map to TRBD2. This CDR3 region has 16 residues. Germline CDR1 SGHTA, CDR2 FQGTGA. Trimming at V came to 5 bases and at J to 6 bases, leaving 9 bases not matched to a gene. The CDR3 sequence: CASSPGLAEVPGELFF. The CDR3 DNA is TGTGCCAGCAGCCCAGGACTAGCGGAGGTCCCCGGGGAGCTGTTTTTT.

V is TRBV20-1 and J is TRBJ2-1; D gene unclear. Deletions cut 0 bases from V and 12 bases from J, with 9 bases between. This CDR3 is built from 11 residues. Germline values: CDR1 DFQATT, CDR2 SNEGSKA (reference sequence). As DNA, the CDR3 is TGCAGTGCTAGAGATATGGTAGGGCAGTTCTTC. Residues: CSARDMVGQFF.

This chain joins TRBV27 and TRBJ2-3; D remains ambiguous. Looked up from germline, CDR1 is MNHEY and CDR2 is SMNVEV (reference sequence). The CDR3 sequence is 14 residues long. V lost 0 bases and J 8 bases, leaving 12 bases between the germline ends. This CDR3 reads CASSLSTWSRTQYF. CDR3 DNA sequence: TGTGCCAGCAGTTTATCTACATGGAGTCGTACGCAGTATTTT.

This chain links TRBV7-9 with TRBJ2-3; D is uncertain. The CDR3 is 14 residues long. Germline-derived CDR1 and CDR2 are SEHNR and FQNEAQ (reference sequence). V was cut by 5 bases and J by 2 bases, with 11 bases left in between. The CDR3 region is CASSPHYSTDTQYF. The CDR3 DNA sequence: TGTGCCAGCAGCCCTCACTACTCCACAGATACGCAGTATTTT.

The chain employs TRBV29-1 and TRBJ2-7; D is possibly TRBD2 (6 bases). The CDR3 extends over 12 amino acids. Germline CDR1 and CDR2: SQVTM and ANQGSEA. V shed 4 bases and J shed 6 bases, with 13 bases lying between them. CDR3 nucleotide sequence: TGCAGCGTTGGTGTTCGGGGAGGCGAGCAGTACTTC. This encodes CSVGVRGGEQYF.

The CDR3 here is CASSQGPVAWAKNIQYF. CDR3 sequence (DNA): TGCGCCAGCAGCCAAGGGCCCGTAGCGTGGGCCAAAAACATTCAGTACTTC. V and J are TRBV4-1 and TRBJ2-4; D possibly corresponds to TRBD2 (5 bases). Deletions cut 1 base from V and 1 base from J, with 14 bases between. The length of the CDR3 is 17 residues. CDR1 is MGHRA and CDR2 is YSYEKL in the germline V gene.

This chain links TRBV9 with TRBJ2-7, with a possible D match to TRBD2 (6 bases). The CDR3 is made up of 16 amino acids. V was shortened by 0 bases and J by 2 bases, with 15 bases between the two germline ends. CDR1 and CDR2 (germline): SGDLS, YYNGEE. This CDR3 is CASSVGGSGPPYEQYF. CDR3 nucleotide sequence: TGTGCCAGCAGCGTAGGGGGTAGCGGTCCGCCCTACGAGCAGTACTTC.

The J gene is TRBJ2-5, the V gene TRBV29-1, with D perhaps TRBD2 (6 bases). CDR3 length equals 12 residues. Trimming stripped 6 bases from V and 6 bases from J, with 14 bases between. The germline gives CDR1 SQVTM, CDR2 ANQGSEA. The CDR3 is CSVGGLRQTQYF. The DNA for the CDR3 is TGCAGCGTCGGTGGACTAAGGCAGACCCAGTACTTC.

The chain employs TRBV29-1 and TRBJ2-1, with D perhaps matching TRBD2 (8 bases). V was shortened by 7 bases and J by 2 bases, with 18 bases between the two germline ends. The CDR3 is 15 amino acids. Per the germline V gene, CDR1 is SQVTM and CDR2 is ANQGSEA. The CDR3, as DNA: TGCAGCGCGAGGGGGCGGGAGGAAACCTACAATGAGCAGTTCTTC. The encoded protein is CSARGREETYNEQFF.

This clone has only a few counts. V is TRBV7-9 and J is TRBJ1-5, with D possibly matching TRBD1 (5 bases). Germline CDR1 is SEHNR and CDR2 is FQNEAQ (reference sequence). V lost 0 bases, J lost 9 bases, and 9 bases lay in between. This CDR3 is 13 amino acids long. The CDR3 DNA sequence: TGTGCCAGCAGCTTAGCCTCCCAGGGGCCCCAGCATTTT. Its protein is CASSLASQGPQHF.

The chain has TRBV28 and TRBJ2-1; D remains unclear. V was clipped by 8 bases and J by 7 bases, with 18 bases between them. This CDR3 spans 14 amino acids. In germline, CDR1 is MDHEN, CDR2 SYDVKM. The chain's CDR3 is CASRRTTNLNEQFF. In nucleotides, the CDR3 is TGTGCCAGCCGCCGGACCACGAATTTAAATGAGCAGTTCTTC.